A selection of T cell receptor beta chains follows, all from one sample in a study of technical replicates of blood from a handful of donors. The protocol was immunoSEQ multiplex PCR, while the TCRdb copy is restricted to in-frame clones and leaves out a portion. This sample has some 80,000 clones, with roughly 77% found just once. Sequenced sample: PBMCs. Every receptor here comes from a human donor in good health. Some clones in this sample may be carry-over from other donors' samples. CDR3s include the opening cysteine and the closing phenylalanine or tryptophan. Fields, in order: D gene, J gene, V gene, clone size, CDR3 protein, CDR3 DNA. The D gene is left open where the match is weak. The size entry is marked missing in some rows and otherwise reads once, few, many or a size class.

d_call: TRBD1; j_call: TRBJ2-7; v_call: TRBV6-1; clone_size: -; cdr3_aa: CASSEAPQGAYEQYF; cdr3_nt: TGTGCCAGCAGTGAAGCACCCCAGGGGGCCTACGAGCAGTACTTC
d_call: -; j_call: TRBJ2-2; v_call: TRBV30; clone_size: -; cdr3_aa: CAWSTTTYTGELFF; cdr3_nt: TGTGCCTGGAGTACTACTACCTACACCGGGGAGCTGTTTTTT
d_call: -; j_call: TRBJ2-5; v_call: TRBV7-3; clone_size: -; cdr3_aa: CASSPIPGQQETQYF; cdr3_nt: TGTGCCAGCAGCCCCATACCCGGACAGCAAGAGACCCAGTACTTC
d_call: -; j_call: TRBJ2-1; v_call: TRBV20-1; clone_size: -; cdr3_aa: CSASRVAEQFF; cdr3_nt: TGCAGTGCTAGCAGGGTGGCTGAGCAGTTCTTC
d_call: TRBD1; j_call: TRBJ2-7; v_call: TRBV2; clone_size: -; cdr3_aa: CASSGQGAYEQYF; cdr3_nt: TGTGCCAGCAGTGGACAGGGGGCCTACGAGCAGTACTTC
d_call: -; j_call: TRBJ2-3; v_call: TRBV4-3; clone_size: -; cdr3_aa: CASSQDIGHWTDTQYF; cdr3_nt: TGCGCCAGCAGCCAAGATATCGGACACTGGACAGATACGCAGTATTTT
d_call: TRBD2; j_call: TRBJ2-5; v_call: TRBV5-4; clone_size: -; cdr3_aa: CASSNRTSGIETQYF; cdr3_nt: TGTGCCAGCAGCAACCGGACTAGCGGGATAGAGACCCAGTACTTC
d_call: -; j_call: TRBJ2-7; v_call: TRBV5-5; clone_size: -; cdr3_aa: CASSLSVDSYEQYF; cdr3_nt: TGTGCCAGCAGCTTATCAGTTGATTCCTACGAGCAGTACTTC
d_call: -; j_call: TRBJ1-1; v_call: TRBV10-3; clone_size: -; cdr3_aa: CAIRMQRGRGTEAFF; cdr3_nt: TGTGCCATCAGGATGCAACGGGGGAGGGGCACTGAAGCTTTCTTT
d_call: TRBD2; j_call: TRBJ2-1; v_call: TRBV7-2; clone_size: -; cdr3_aa: CASSQLSGAQNEQFF; cdr3_nt: TGTGCCAGCAGCCAACTTAGCGGGGCCCAGAATGAGCAGTTCTTC
d_call: -; j_call: TRBJ2-3; v_call: TRBV9; clone_size: -; cdr3_aa: CASSEGSSGLSTDTQYF; cdr3_nt: TGTGCCAGCAGCGAAGGTAGCTCCGGTCTTAGCACAGATACGCAGTATTTT
d_call: -; j_call: TRBJ1-2; v_call: TRBV30; clone_size: few; cdr3_aa: CAWRDGWGGGYTF; cdr3_nt: TGTGCCTGGAGGGACGGCTGGGGAGGCGGCTACACCTTC
d_call: TRBD1; j_call: TRBJ2-7; v_call: TRBV12-5; clone_size: -; cdr3_aa: CASGGTGSYEQYF; cdr3_nt: TGTGCTAGTGGTGGGACAGGATCCTACGAGCAGTACTTC
d_call: -; j_call: TRBJ2-7; v_call: TRBV19; clone_size: -; cdr3_aa: CASSMEGRDEQYF; cdr3_nt: TGTGCCAGTAGTATGGAGGGGCGGGACGAGCAGTACTTC
d_call: -; j_call: TRBJ2-5; v_call: TRBV4-2; clone_size: once; cdr3_aa: CASSGQQDQETQYF; cdr3_nt: TGTGCCAGCAGCGGACAGCAAGATCAAGAGACCCAGTACTTC
d_call: -; j_call: TRBJ1-5; v_call: TRBV11-2; clone_size: -; cdr3_aa: CASSLAVFQPQHF; cdr3_nt: TGTGCCAGCAGCTTAGCAGTATTCCAGCCCCAGCATTTT